This T cell receptor (beta chain) was sequenced in a study of human T cells and chemical hapten exposure. This clonotype was observed a few times. The CDR3 has 15 amino acids. Germline CDR1 is SEHNR and CDR2 is FQNEAQ (reference sequence). Trimming shortened V by 1 base and J by 8 bases, and 16 bases separated the two germline ends. Documented time point: patch test 3, about 24 weeks after DPC sensitization. This sample's treatment: therapeutic diphenylcyclopropenone sensitization with weekly scalp DPC. TCRdb ran MiXCR on the RACE reads and lists one entry per CDR3 protein. Among roughly 97,000 distinct CDR3 sequences listed, 25% to 35% were seen once.

Here the sequenced sample was whole blood, taken in connection with sensitization to the hapten diphenylcyclopropenone (DPC). The TCR originated in a man aged 35 to 55 with alopecia areata. Some clones in this sample may be carry-over from other donors' samples. The chain has TRBV7-9 and TRBJ2-3; TRBD2 might be the D (6 bases). The DNA for the CDR3 is TGTGCCAGCAGCTTAGTGGGAGGAGCGGCTGGTACGCAGTATTTT. Encoded protein: CASSLVGGAAGTQYF.